This T cell receptor beta chain is from a study of technical replicates of blood from several donors. Germline V gene lookup returns CDR1 LNHDA and CDR2 SQIVND (reference sequence). The ends were cut back, 5 bases at V and 4 bases at J, with 14 bases in the middle. The CDR3 is 14 residues long. Assay used: immunoSEQ multiplex PCR; TCRdb lists only in-frame clones, some missing. The sample shows fewer than 100,000 clones, around nine tenths of them seen only once. The chain couples TRBV19 to TRBJ1-2; D is perhaps TRBD1 (5 bases). The sequence was obtained from a human donor in good health. What was sequenced was T cells isolated from PBMCs. CDR3 in DNA: TGTGCCAGTAGTCTCACCGGGACTTCCTATGGCTACACCTTC. This sequence encodes CASSLTGTSYGYTF.